The entry that follows covers one T cell receptor (beta chain) sequence. In the original processing: Junction-only immunoSEQ sequences carried no quality scores, so filtering differed. Sequenced by immunoSEQ multiplex PCR; TCRdb stores in-frame clones only, minus some. V and J calls and clone size are copied from that table; D and trimming were computed from the DNA. The repertoire holds approximately 650,000 clones, roughly 95% seen once, with 0.1% to 0.11% in the top ten. The data derive from a study of shared clonotypes between healthy human individuals. Naive CD8 isolation took CD45RO-negative cells positively selected for CCR7 and excluded terminally differentiated effector memory CD45RA+ cells. Trimming shortened V by 2 bases and J by 4 bases, and 12 bases separated the two germline ends. The CDR3 loop spans 15 amino acids. In germline, CDR1 is ENHRY, CDR2 SYGVKD.

The chain recombines TRBV10-3 with TRBJ2-1, with unresolved D. The source of this sequence is a woman between 25 and 40 years old in good health. Specimen: naive CD8+ T cells sorted from blood. CDR3 in amino acids: CAISEGVQKYNEQFF. The DNA for the CDR3 is TGTGCCATCAGTGAGGGAGTTCAGAAATACAATGAGCAGTTCTTC.